This T cell receptor beta chain was observed in a study of blood T cell repertoires in COVID-19. As for the study in general: From the United States, Italy and Spain came samples of acute and convalescent COVID-19. PBMCs, B-cell-depleted T cells, or T cells were the source of the cDNA or gDNA that made up the material.

The CDR3 covers 19 residues. CDR1 LNHDA and CDR2 SQIVND come from the germline V gene (reference sequence). The junction had 20 bases not matched to a gene; V was cut back by 4 bases and J by 6 bases. Per the original methods: Estimation of nucleated cell counts was performed using reference gene primer amplification. Assay used: immunoSEQ multiplex PCR; TCRdb lists only in-frame clones, some missing. Clone size and V and J calls were adopted from that table, with D and trimming inferred from the DNA. The table includes approximately 70,000 clones, about nine tenths detected once. The receptor was isolated from a woman under 30 with acute or convalescent COVID-19. The V gene is TRBV19, the J gene TRBJ2-2, with 7 bases that match TRBD2. Sequencing used peripheral blood. CDR3 nucleotide sequence: TGTGCCAGTAGTAACCGGGACTACGGCCTTGTGGGGTCGCCCGGGGAGCTGTTTTTT. Translated, it gives CASSNRDYGLVGSPGELFF.